Listed here is a single T cell receptor (beta chain). Its cognate antigen has yet to be identified. Base qualities are not recorded, but no much larger clone differs from it by a single base. To prepare the library, the immunoSEQ multiplex PCR assay was applied. TCRdb obtained this table from immuneACCESS and retained in-frame rearrangements with V and J assigned. These tables miss some clones; where compared with another copy, unresolved V genes account for less than half of the shortfall, and the remainder is unexplained. For this sample the table gives more than 85,000 clones, of which 83% were detected only once. 13% of the sample comes from the top ten. The CDR3 spans 14 residues, from the cysteine through the phenylalanine. Here the CDR3 DNA is all that survives: 42 bases in frame from base 1. At the junction V is shortened by 5 bases and J by 4 bases, with 12 bases in between. CDR1 and CDR2 (LNHDA, SQIVND) derive from the germline V gene (reference sequence).

This sample stems from a study of control samples from healthy donors and cancer patients (dated by TCRdb to between 2020 and 2021). The clonotype originates from a woman between 45 and 60 years old in good health. Sequenced input: blood. The chain is assembled from TRBV19 and TRBJ2-1; the D gene cannot be resolved reliably. The DNA sequence is as follows: TGTGCCAGTAGTGGAGCCGGCACTTACAATGAGCAGTTCTTC. It is translated as CASSGAGTYNEQFF.